Shown below are 8 T cell receptor beta chains from a single sample sequenced in a study of Ad26.COV2.S vaccination and SARS-CoV-2 variants. The protocol was immunoSEQ multiplex PCR, while the TCRdb copy is restricted to in-frame clones and leaves out a portion. The sample carries 400,000 to 500,000 clones, more than 75% recorded once. Treatment specified: roughly 20 received Ad26.COV2.S at low or high dose, single or two shots; five or six received placebo; per-sample allocation not given. Sample collection was performed on day 63 after the first vaccine or placebo injection. Sequenced here: peripheral blood, sampled in a trial of Ad26.COV2.S vaccine versus placebo. Source of these receptors: a person aged 18-60 years who received the Ad26.COV2.S COVID-19 vaccine or a placebo.

The chain employs TRBV6-5 and TRBJ2-3; TRBD2 agrees at 8 bases. The CDR3 covers 15 residues. The trim removed 4 bases at V and 3 bases at J, leaving 6 bases unmatched. The germline CDR1 and CDR2 sequences are MNHEY and SVGAGI. CDR3: CASSSFRGGTDTQYF. DNA for the CDR3: TGTGCCAGCAGTTCATTTCGGGGGGGAACAGATACGCAGTATTTT.

This chain uses TRBV11-2 with TRBJ2-5, with TRBD1 identical over 8 bases. The CDR3 has 14 residues. V was clipped by 2 bases and J by 6 bases; unmatched bases: 5. CDR1 SGHAT and CDR2 FQNNGV come from the germline V gene. The CDR3, as DNA: TGTGCCAGCAGCTTATCAGGGGGCGCGAAGACCCAGTACTTC. Protein: CASSLSGGAKTQYF.

The J gene is TRBJ1-2, the V gene TRBV2; D possibly corresponds to TRBD1 (5 bases). Between the trimmed V and J ends, which lost 7 bases and 3 bases, there was a span of 15 bases. Looked up from germline, CDR1 is SNHLY and CDR2 is FYNNEI. The CDR3 is made up of 14 amino acids. CDR3 sequence: CASNLGRGHYGYTF. Here the CDR3 DNA reads TGTGCCAGCAACTTGGGTCGGGGACACTATGGCTACACCTTC.

V usage is TRBV15 and J usage is TRBJ2-2; D is uncertain. Deletions cut 8 bases from V and 3 bases from J, with 13 bases between. The CDR3 is 14 amino acids. Germline V gives CDR1 LNHNV, CDR2 YYDKDF (reference sequence). CDR3 protein: CATSWSLDTGELFF. In DNA form, the CDR3 reads TGTGCCACCTCATGGTCTCTGGACACCGGGGAGCTGTTTTTT.

The V gene is TRBV7-9, the J gene TRBJ1-6, with a weak D call TRBD1 (6 bases). V lost 1 base and J lost 9, with 7 bases in between. The CDR3 is 13 residues long. Germline CDR1 is SEHNR and CDR2 is FQNEAQ (reference sequence). In DNA form, the CDR3 reads TGTGCCAGCAGCTTAGTAGGGGGTTCACCCCTCCACTTT. Translation gives CASSLVGGSPLHF.

In its sample, this clone was seen a few times. The CDR3 sequence is CASSSPSGQGWAGYTF. The CDR3 DNA sequence: TGTGCCAGCAGCTCACCATCTGGACAGGGGTGGGCTGGCTACACCTTC. This chain joins TRBV11-2 and TRBJ1-2; 9 bases map to TRBD1. Trimming at V came to 4 bases and at J to 7 bases, leaving 13 bases not matched to a gene. Germline CDR1 reads SGHAT; CDR2 reads FQNNGV. This CDR3 region has 16 residues.

The genes are TRBV28 and TRBJ2-1, with D possibly being TRBD2 (7 bases). V was clipped by 5 bases and J by 10 bases, with 18 bases between them. The CDR3 totals 14 residues. Germline CDR1 MDHEN, CDR2 SYDVKM. The CDR3 protein is CASSLRGGSGEQFF. The CDR3 DNA reads TGTGCCAGCAGTCTAAGGGGGGGCTCGGGCGAGCAGTTCTTC.

The chain couples TRBV27 to TRBJ1-1; a possible D gene is TRBD1 (5 bases). Trimming cost V 5 bases and J 4 bases, with 14 bases left between them. Germline CDR1 is MNHEY and CDR2 is SMNVEV (reference sequence). CDR3 length equals 14 residues. CDR3 sequence: CASSNAGVGTEAFF. The DNA for the CDR3 is TGTGCCAGCAGTAACGCGGGGGTAGGCACTGAAGCTTTCTTT.